The clone carrying this T cell receptor (beta chain) was picked up one time. This specimen comes from a study of shared clonotypes between healthy human individuals. Overall study: Contributing individuals were a couple of females and three males aged 18 to 49.

TCRdb's table, derived via immunoSEQ multiplex PCR, lists solely in-frame clones and lacks some. The table lists about 1.5 million clones, approximately 96% of them singletons. CDR1 and CDR2 from the germline V gene are LNHDA and SQIVND (reference sequence). Deletions cut 5 bases from V and 2 bases from J, with 7 bases between. There are 12 residues in the CDR3. This clonotype originated in a man aged 25 to 40 in good health. Sequencing input: naive CD4+ T cells sorted from blood. Subset denoted: CD45RA+ positively selected. V usage is TRBV19 and J usage is TRBJ2-7, with a tentative D call TRBD1 (6 bases). The CDR3 here is CASSGTPYEQYF. The CDR3 bases are TGTGCCAGTAGTGGGACACCCTACGAGCAGTACTTC.